This T cell receptor beta chain is from a study of radiotherapy plus CTLA-4 blockade in lung cancer. Study-wide results and caveats: Blood saw expansion of tumor-derived TCR clones after radiotherapy plus ipilimumab. Alongside interferon-beta, early blood T cell clone dynamics were reportedly the best predictor of response.

People whose metastatic non-small-cell lung cancer was chemo-refractory got focal radiation along with CTLA-4 blockade by ipilimumab. Measured with immunoSEQ multiplex PCR; TCRdb has only the in-frame clones, and not every one. The sample carries roughly 70,000 clones, about nine tenths recorded once. As concerns this clone: Its antigen is undetermined.

This sequence was found in a human donor with non-small cell lung cancer that progressed on radiotherapy plus ipilimumab. The sequencing used peripheral blood, collected from a patient treated with radiotherapy plus ipilimumab.

CDR3 nucleotide sequence: TGTGCCAGCAGCCCCCTCCCCGGGGCCTACGAGCAGTACTTC. Its protein is CASSPLPGAYEQYF. V usage is TRBV7-8 and J usage is TRBJ2-7; TRBD2 might be the D (5 bases). V was cut by 5 bases and J by 2 bases, with 13 bases left in between. Germline V CDR1 and CDR2: SGHVS, FQNEAQ. The CDR3 extends over 14 amino acids.